This entry is about one T cell receptor beta chain. The CDR3 has 16 amino acids. Trimming left V 2 bases short and J 1 base short, with 12 bases between. Germline CDR1 SGHTA, CDR2 FQGNSA. The data stem from a study of shared clonotypes between healthy human individuals. Data came from immunoSEQ multiplex PCR; TCRdb stores just in-frame clones and leaves some out. The sample contains about 1.1 million clones, approximately 80% of which appear only once. Material for sequencing was memory CD4+ T cells from PBMCs. Regarding subset: CD45RA-negative fraction. The receptor was derived from a young man in good health. Some clones in this sample may be carry-over from other donors' samples. V gene TRBV7-2 combines with J gene TRBJ1-3, with D perhaps TRBD1 (6 bases). The CDR3 region has the DNA TGTGCCAGCAGCTTATTTTGGGGGGCTTCTGGAAACACCATATATTTT. Its translation is CASSLFWGASGNTIYF.